Below, one TCR beta chain is given with its context. Its antigen is unknown. Base qualities are missing; no much larger clone stands one base away. The library was produced with the immunoSEQ multiplex PCR assay. The multiplex PCR relied on a mix of 60 forward primers for TCR Vbeta segments and 13 reverse primers for TCR Jbeta segments. The CDR3 region of rearranged TCR beta genes was amplified from genomic DNA by a multiplex PCR assay. The amplified TCR beta libraries were sequenced on the Illumina HiSeq System as 87-base-pair reads. As for the original processing: A later analysis counted about 80 million unique TCR beta chains across the 666 repertoires, and 9.5 million to 11 million of these chains were shared by at least two donors. To remove PCR and sequencing errors, raw reads were error-corrected and collapsed into unique sequences using a nearest-neighbor algorithm that merged closely related sequences. To assign V, D and J gene segments, CDR3 sequences were aligned to IMGT reference sequences. For a sequence to be retained, a match of at least six nucleotides to both a V gene segment and a J gene segment was required. Rearrangements were called productive when the CDR3 lacked stop codons and stayed in frame with V and J; all others were non-productive. Following IMGT convention, CDR3 was defined as the stretch from the second conserved V-encoded cysteine up to the conserved J-encoded phenylalanine. Sequences without an unambiguous match to a single V gene segment were excluded from the earlier analysis of 587 of the donors. An earlier analysis of a few hundred of the donors called V segments functional above 56.7% productive rearrangements and segregating when the between-donor standard deviation exceeded 5%. To diagnose cytomegalovirus status from the catalog of TCR beta chain sequences, a statistical classification framework was built. V and J gene assignment, in a later analysis, came from comparing TCR nucleotide sequences with IMGT/GENE-DB human TR gene sequences. Using the TCRdist pipeline, a later analysis assigned CDR3 sequences along with most-parsimonious VDJ recombination scenarios. In a later analysis, each TCR beta chain was defined by its CDR3 amino acid sequence together with its V-gene family, and reads lacking a unique V-gene family were excluded. A later analysis removed 600 or so highly shared, low-generation-probability nucleotide sequences to deal with suspected cross-contamination and a sequencing artifact. For each public chain, a later analysis derived a clonal expansion index from normalized ranks of inferred template counts within each repertoire. Generation probabilities in a later analysis came from a VDJ recombination model fitted to out-of-frame rearrangements, and those results were checked against IGoR. In a later analysis, TCR-TCR, TCR-HLA and TCR-CMV co-occurrence was scored with hypergeometric tests, and a repertoire-size bias correction was applied to TCR pairs. In a later analysis, false discovery rates were estimated by permuting HLA or CMV assignments 20 times. A later analysis grouped co-occurring TCRs with DBSCAN, adding TCRdist sequence similarity when clustering within HLA-allele-positive subsets. Repertoires with fewer than 30,000 or more than 120,000 public chains were left out of co-occurrence clustering, as were five repertoires with anomalous nucleotide sharing. The immuneACCESS repertoire file appears here via TCRdb, limited to in-frame rearrangements. These files lack a portion of the clones; in checked studies, under half of the deficit traces to unresolved V genes, and the cause of the others is not known. From that table come the V and J calls and clone size; the DNA was used to work out D and trimming. Within this sample are over 150,000 clones, with 65% to 70% of them counted one time only. 3.5% to 5% of the sample is held by the ten biggest clonotypes.

The cohort was made up of approximately 670 healthy bone marrow donors. At the time of sampling, all cohort members were nominally healthy, though unrecorded immune exposures were likely present. The donor tested CMV seropositive, placing the donor among the approximately 310 seropositive members of the cohort. Each donor provided a peripheral blood sample, and peripheral blood mononuclear cells were used for TCR beta sequencing. The Qiagen DNeasy Blood Extraction Kit was used to extract genomic DNA from the blood cell samples. This specimen belongs to a study of cytomegalovirus exposure and HLA in healthy donors (dated by TCRdb to about 2017). In the study overall: An earlier analysis of 550 to 700 of the donors reported approximately 300 Gb of sequence data and some 120 million unique TCR beta sequences from some 180 million T cells. All discovery cohort repertoires had been generated using a single sequencing platform. Donor age, sex, ethnicity and CMV serostatus were collected together with the repertoire data. The study aimed to test whether signatures of past pathogen exposure could be identified by cataloging public T cell receptors. Roughly five DR-DQ haplotypes were handled as single units for association and clustering because linkage in the cohort was strong. Around 300 gigabases of sequencing data and tens of millions of unique TCR sequences were included in an early release covering about 700 HLA-typed donors. A later analysis re-examined previously published TCR beta repertoires from more than 550 donors and added high-resolution HLA genotyping to investigate patterns of TCR occurrence. Among 398 genotyped donors of the cohort, an average of around 240,000 unique TCR beta nucleotide sequences were sequenced per donor, about a sixth of them non-productive. An earlier analysis of several hundred of the donors applied high-throughput TCR beta sequencing to assess whether each TCR beta V gene segment acted as functional or pseudogenic. In the later analysis, no new phenotypic data were used to find candidate immune exposures; instead, reliance was placed on TCR beta sequences and their occurrence across donors. The study combined high-throughput TCR immunosequencing, statistical association of individual TCRs with disease status, and machine learning to predict cytomegalovirus infection status. A later genetic analysis took genome-wide SNP genotypes for about 60% of the roughly 670 donors and used that subset as a discovery cohort. Using immunosequencing, the study profiled T cell repertoires from 550 to 750 subjects and related those repertoires to cytomegalovirus serostatus. Besides the first cohort of 666 subjects, a separate validation cohort made up of 120 different subjects was used. Of the 350 to 450 genotyped donors, 65% to 90% fell in the genetic ancestry cluster associated with self-reported Caucasian donors. The number of donors typed differed by locus, with about 629-640 for A, B, C, DRB1 and DQB1, roughly 520 for DQA1, 600 to 610 for DPA1, and over 400 for DPB1. HLA typing covered class I and class II loci at four-digit resolution. The study at large found these results: In a later genetic analysis, fewer N-insertions in productive TCRs were reported among donors in an Asian-associated ancestry cluster than the 666-donor mean. CMV serostatus was the only immune exposure information available for the cohort. Only TCR beta chains were sequenced in this cohort, and the absence of alpha or paired-chain data limited detectable features. In a later analysis, HLA-associated TCR beta chains showed more clonal expansion and lower generation probabilities than non-associated chains that were equally common. A later analysis reported that several top co-occurrence clusters appeared linked to parvovirus B19, influenza, CMV and Epstein-Barr virus. Correlated functional status among segregating V segments might be attributable to linkage disequilibrium, but an unknown experimental factor could not be ruled out. Most CMV-associated TCR beta chains appeared to be HLA-restricted in a later analysis, and the HLA associations seemed to be driven largely by CMV exposure. The earlier analysis of nearly 600 of the donors excluded over 15 rarely observed V segments, including chromosome 9 orphons, because counts were too low. The authors suggested that the approach could potentially be generalized to other disease states and immunological phenotypes. Because HLA typing was unavailable for some donors at each locus, only the typed subset was used in association tests. In a later analysis, TCR association rates were found to vary across HLA loci, with the most associated TCRs seen for DRB1 alleles and the fewest for HLA-C alleles. Roughly uniform sequencing depth across donors was assumed in presence/absence analyses, although this assumption may not hold. At a false discovery rate of 0.05, a later analysis linked about 17,000 TCR beta sequences to specific HLA alleles. In an earlier analysis of about 600 of the donors, most TCR beta V segments appeared in productive rearrangements about 90% or about 30% of the time, broadly matching IMGT annotations. A further reported finding was that TCR beta sequences accurately predicted the HLA-A and HLA-B alleles for most subjects in the first cohort. A few of the identified cytomegalovirus-associated TCR beta chains were confirmed in vitro to be specific for cytomegalovirus antigens. A cluster of highly shared sequence variants was judged likely to represent a technical artifact of the sequencing pipeline. An association between a missense DCLRE1C variant and V-gene and J-gene trimming of TCR beta chains was found in a later genetic analysis and replicated in an independent cohort. A total of fewer than 200 TCR beta chains were listed by the study as associated with cytomegalovirus. The classifier was reported to diagnose cytomegalovirus status with high specificity and sensitivity in both the original and validation cohorts. Most TCR sequences were seen in very few donors, while some public TCRs were found in many individuals. When HLA alleles, especially DR and DQ, strongly co-occurred, TCR associations were difficult to assign to individual alleles.

The sequencing sample was made of PBMCs. This TCR was recovered from a woman aged 18-29 years in good health and CMV-seropositive.

This receptor has the CDR3 CASRTGDQPQHF. The DNA reads TGTGCCAGCAGAACAGGGGATCAGCCCCAGCATTTT. The chain is encoded by TRBV28 joined to TRBJ1-5; TRBD1 matches 7 bases in the middle. CDR1 and CDR2 were assigned from the germline V gene as MDHEN and SYDVKM. Clipping removes 6 bases from V and 5 bases from J, with 1 as the unmatched junction base count. The cysteine opens and the phenylalanine closes a CDR3 of 12 amino acids. The sequence is cut down to CDR3 DNA, 36 bases in frame from base 1.